The 4 T cell receptor beta chains reported below all come from one sample, sequenced in a study of T cell repertoires in cytomegalovirus infection (dated by TCRdb to about 2019). Sequenced on an Illumina HiSeq 1500. TCRdb took the public reads, trimmed them with fastp at Q25, ran MiXCR for clone calling and kept in-frame beta chains. Rows are combined by CDR3 protein, so each entry shows the most common genes and DNA. Recorded for this sample are just under 550,000 distinct CDR3 sequences; about 25% of them occurred a single time. The ten biggest clones cover about 12% of the sample. What was sequenced was PBMCs. These receptors all stem from a human donor in good health (CMV status not recorded). Some clones in this sample may be carry-over from other donors' samples.

This clonotype was seen only a few times. The rearrangement links TRBV15 to TRBJ1-1; no definite D call. Germline lookup yields CDR1 LNHNV and CDR2 YYDKDF (reference sequence). Trimming shortened V by 0 bases and J by 3 bases, and 8 bases separated the two germline ends. The CDR3 loop spans 14 amino acids. The CDR3 spells CATSRDPRHTEAFF. The CDR3 DNA is TGTGCCACCAGCAGAGACCCGAGACACACTGAAGCTTTCTTT. The full variable domain, in which reference TRBV15 and TRBJ1-1 provide the parts outside the CDR3, is DAMVIQNPRYQVTQFGKPVTLSCSQTLNHNVMYWYQQKSSQAPKLLFHYYDKDFNNEADTPDNFQSRRPNTSFCFLDIRSPGLGDTAMYLCATSRDPRHTEAFFGQGTRLTVV.

This clonotype was seen only a few times. V usage is TRBV12-3 or TRBV12-4 and J usage is TRBJ2-3, with TRBD2 matching 12 bases. V trimming: 0 bases; J trimming: 1 base; junction bases outside the gene matches: 5. This CDR3 has 18 amino acids. CDR3 in DNA: TGTGCCAGCAGTTTAGCCCGGCTAGCGGGAGGGGGCACAGATACGCAGTATTTT. Protein: CASSLARLAGGGTDTQYF.

This clonotype was found many times. The chain employs TRBV11-3 and TRBJ2-3; D ambiguous. V lost 2 bases and J 4 bases, leaving 7 bases between the germline ends. Germline-derived CDR1 and CDR2 are SGHNT and YENEEA. The CDR3 totals 13 residues. The CDR3 DNA reads as TGTGCCAGCAGCTTATGGGTGGCAGATACGCAGTATTTT. Translated: CASSLWVADTQYF.

This clonotype has a handful of counts. This chain joins TRBV19 and TRBJ1-4, with 7 bases fitting TRBD1. The CDR3 consists of 14 residues. V trimming: 4 bases; J trimming: 4 bases; junction bases outside the gene matches: 3. Germline V CDR1 and CDR2: LNHDA, SQIVND (reference sequence). The CDR3 reads CASSTRDSNEKLFF. CDR3 DNA: TGTGCCAGTAGTACCCGGGACAGTAATGAAAAACTGTTTTTT.